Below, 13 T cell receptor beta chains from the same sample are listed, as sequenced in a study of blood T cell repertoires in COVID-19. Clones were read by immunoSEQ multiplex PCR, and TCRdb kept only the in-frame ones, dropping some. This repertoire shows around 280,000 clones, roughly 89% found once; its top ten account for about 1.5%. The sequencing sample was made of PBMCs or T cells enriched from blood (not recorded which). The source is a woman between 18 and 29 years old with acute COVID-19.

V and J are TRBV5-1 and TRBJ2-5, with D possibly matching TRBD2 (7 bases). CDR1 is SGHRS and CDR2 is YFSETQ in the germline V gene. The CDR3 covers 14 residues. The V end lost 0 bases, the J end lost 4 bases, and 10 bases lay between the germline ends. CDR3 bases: TGCGCCAGCAGCTTGGGAGGGGGGGCAGAGACCCAGTACTTC. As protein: CASSLGGGAETQYF.

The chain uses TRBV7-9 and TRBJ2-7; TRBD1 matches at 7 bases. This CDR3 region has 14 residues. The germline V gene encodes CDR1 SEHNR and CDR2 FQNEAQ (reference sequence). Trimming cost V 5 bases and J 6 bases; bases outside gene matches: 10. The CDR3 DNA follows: TGTGCCAGCAGCCCCCGGGACAGAATCACCGAGCAGTACTTC. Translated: CASSPRDRITEQYF.

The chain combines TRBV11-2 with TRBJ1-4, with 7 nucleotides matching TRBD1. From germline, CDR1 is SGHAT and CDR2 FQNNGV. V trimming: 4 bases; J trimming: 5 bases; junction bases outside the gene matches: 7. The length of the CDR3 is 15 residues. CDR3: CASSSRDRINEKLFF. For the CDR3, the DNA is TGTGCCAGCAGCTCACGGGACAGAATAAATGAAAAACTGTTTTTT.

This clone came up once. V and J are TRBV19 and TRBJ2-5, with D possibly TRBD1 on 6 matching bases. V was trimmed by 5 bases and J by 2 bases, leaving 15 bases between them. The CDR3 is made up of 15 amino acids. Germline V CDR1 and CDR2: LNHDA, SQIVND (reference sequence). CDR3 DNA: TGTGCCAGTAGTCGTACAGGGACCTCTCAAGAGACCCAGTACTTC. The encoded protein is CASSRTGTSQETQYF.

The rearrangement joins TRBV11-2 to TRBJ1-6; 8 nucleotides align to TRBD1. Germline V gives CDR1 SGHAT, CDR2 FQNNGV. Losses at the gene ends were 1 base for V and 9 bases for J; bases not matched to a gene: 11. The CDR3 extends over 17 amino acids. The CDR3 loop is CASSLGLTSGGFSPLHF. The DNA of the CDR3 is TGTGCCAGCAGCTTAGGCCTGACGTCAGGGGGCTTTTCACCCCTCCACTTT.

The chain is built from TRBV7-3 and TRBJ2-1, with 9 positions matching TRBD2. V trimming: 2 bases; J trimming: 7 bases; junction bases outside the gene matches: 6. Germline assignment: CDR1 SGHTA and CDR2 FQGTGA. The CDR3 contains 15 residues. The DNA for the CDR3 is TGTGCCAGCAGCTTACTAGCGGGAAACTGGAATGAGCAGTTCTTC. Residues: CASSLLAGNWNEQFF.

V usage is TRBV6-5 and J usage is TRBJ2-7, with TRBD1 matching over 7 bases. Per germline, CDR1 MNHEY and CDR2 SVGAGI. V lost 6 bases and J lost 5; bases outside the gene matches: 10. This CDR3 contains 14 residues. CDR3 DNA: TGTGCCAGCAGCGAGCCCGACAGGGCCCACGAGCAGTACTTC. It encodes CASSEPDRAHEQYF.

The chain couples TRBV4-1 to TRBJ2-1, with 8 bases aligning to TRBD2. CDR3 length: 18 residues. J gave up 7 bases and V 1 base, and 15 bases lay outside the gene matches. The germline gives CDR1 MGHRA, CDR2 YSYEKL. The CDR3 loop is CASSQVPLGSGSRNEQFF. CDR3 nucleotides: TGCGCCAGCAGCCAAGTCCCTTTAGGGAGCGGGAGTAGGAATGAGCAGTTCTTC.

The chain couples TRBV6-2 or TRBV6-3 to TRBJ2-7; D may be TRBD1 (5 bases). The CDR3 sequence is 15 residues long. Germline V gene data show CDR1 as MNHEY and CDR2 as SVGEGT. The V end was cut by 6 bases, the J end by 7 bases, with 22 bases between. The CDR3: CASSPRQKIDGEQYF. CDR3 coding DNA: TGTGCCAGCAGCCCACGACAGAAGATTGACGGGGAGCAGTACTTC.

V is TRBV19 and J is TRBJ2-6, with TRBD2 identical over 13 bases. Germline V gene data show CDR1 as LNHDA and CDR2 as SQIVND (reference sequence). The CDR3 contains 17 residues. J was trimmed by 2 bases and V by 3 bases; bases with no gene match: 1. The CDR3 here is CASSIGLAGAGANVLTF. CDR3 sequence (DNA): TGTGCCAGTAGTATCGGACTAGCGGGAGCTGGGGCCAACGTCCTGACTTTC.

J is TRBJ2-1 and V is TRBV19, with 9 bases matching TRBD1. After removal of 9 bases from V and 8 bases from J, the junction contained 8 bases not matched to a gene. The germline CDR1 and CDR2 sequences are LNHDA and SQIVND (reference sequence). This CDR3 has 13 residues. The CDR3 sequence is CASIITGGHEQFF. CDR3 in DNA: TGTGCCAGCATCATTACAGGGGGCCATGAGCAGTTCTTC.

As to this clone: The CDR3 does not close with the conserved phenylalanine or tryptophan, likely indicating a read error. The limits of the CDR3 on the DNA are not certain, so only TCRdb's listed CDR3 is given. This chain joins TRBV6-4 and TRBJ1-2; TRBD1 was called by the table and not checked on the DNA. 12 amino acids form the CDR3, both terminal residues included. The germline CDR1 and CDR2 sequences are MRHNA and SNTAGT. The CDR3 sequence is CASSESGPPYTD.

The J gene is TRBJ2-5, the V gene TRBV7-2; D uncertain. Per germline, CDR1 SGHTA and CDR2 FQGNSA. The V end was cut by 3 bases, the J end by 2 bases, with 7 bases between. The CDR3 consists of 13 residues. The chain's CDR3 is CASSFSRQETQYF. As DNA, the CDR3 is TGTGCCAGCAGCTTCTCCAGGCAAGAGACCCAGTACTTC. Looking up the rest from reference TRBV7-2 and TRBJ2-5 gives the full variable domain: GAGVSQSPSNKVTEKGKDVELRCDPISGHTALYWYRQSLGQGLEFLIYFQGNSAPDKSGLPSDRFSAERTGGSVSTLTIQRTQQEDSAVYLCASSFSRQETQYFGPGTRLLVL.